The T cell receptor beta chain under discussion was sequenced for a study of identical twins (dated by TCRdb to 2015 to 2016). Regarding the research as a whole: To test whether fetal clonotypes persist, the study used deep sequencing on TCR alpha and beta repertoires from monozygotic twins, unrelated adults of various ages, and cord blood. Replicate twin experiments were performed at different times using different library preparation protocols to rule out contamination. Here is what the overall study found, with its caveats: Abundant cord blood beta clonotypes had fewer insertions, young adult naive repertoires showed a similar but weaker trend, and memory repertoires showed no such trend. A weaker excess of twin sharing was found in beta out-of-frame sequences because the signal-to-noise ratio was lowered by fewer shared sequences. Conclusions relied on cross-sectional statistical analysis, since the same donors could not be followed over many years. Compared with coincidental sharing between unrelated individuals, an excess of low generation-probability sequences was observed among out-of-frame TCR alpha sequences shared between twins. Zero-insertion analyses could be partly confounded by invariant T cells such as MAIT and iNKT, though diverse VJ usage argued against such confounding for most clonotypes. Out-of-frame TCR alpha sharing in monozygotic twins was systematically underestimated by recombination models, whereas sharing between unrelated individuals was in agreement with the recombination models.

Receptor amplification or capture employed 5' RACE. TCRdb records Illumina HiSeq 2000 as the sequencer. Template switching introduced a universal primer binding site; the final cDNA contained a unique molecular identifier, enabling accurate counting of TCR cDNA molecules. Specific primers in the conserved constant-segment region were used to synthesize first-strand cDNA for TCR alpha and beta chains. To control for contamination, every cDNA library carried two barcodes: a SMART-Mk sample barcode plus Illumina barcodes. TruSeq adapter sequences and Illumina sample barcodes were added in two successive PCR steps. TCR alpha and beta cDNA libraries were sequenced on the Illumina HiSeq platform with custom primers. Processing in the source paper ran as follows. MiGEC processed the raw reads to extract unique molecular identifiers, while MiXCR was used to determine the CDR3 positions. For each individual, recombination models were inferred using an EM algorithm with the repgenHMM and IGoR tools. Shared clonotypes were analyzed with the tcR package in R, and sharing was normalized by the product of cloneset sizes. To study raw recombination free of thymic and clonal selection effects, out-of-frame nonproductive sequences were analyzed. In-frame beta chains were kept once TCRdb had trimmed the public reads at Q25 with fastp and called clones with MiXCR. Every CDR3 protein is listed once, alongside the most common genes and DNA of its rows. These V and J calls are TCRdb output, not the study's own analysis. This sample lists about 250,000 distinct CDR3 sequences; 7.5% were detected once. The ten largest clonotypes hold 5% to 6% of the sample.

This clonotype showed up just a few times. Its antigen target is currently unknown. Base qualities are not provided; no much larger clone lies one nucleotide away. For this chain, trimming is 4 bases at the V end and 0 bases at the J end, and the number of junction bases without a gene match is 4. CDR1 and CDR2 are read off the germline V gene as LGHNA and YNFKEQ. Including cysteine and phenylalanine, the CDR3 has 16 amino acids. Of the read, only the CDR3 DNA is kept; its 48 bases are in frame from base 1. Every donor was a healthy Caucasian. Three pairs of female monozygotic twins, all aged about 18 to 30 years, were included in the twin cohort. CD4+ and CD8+ T cell populations were isolated with positive isolation kits from Invitrogen. These data are also associated with another study on yellow fever vaccine responses in identical twins. As noted in the second study: According to the authors, the vaccine-induced T cell response in identical twins seemed to be partly convergent and partly specific to each individual. Focusing on identical twins, the study followed the T cell clones that responded to the vaccine, and did so with precision.

This TCR derives from a woman in her late teens or twenties in good health. The V and J genes are TRBV4-2 and TRBJ2-1; 9 bases in the junction line up with TRBD1. The sequencing input was CD8+ T cells sorted from blood. Here is the DNA: TGTGCCAGCAGCCGAGAGACAGGGGGCTCCTACAATGAGCAGTTCTTC. This translates into CASSRETGGSYNEQFF.